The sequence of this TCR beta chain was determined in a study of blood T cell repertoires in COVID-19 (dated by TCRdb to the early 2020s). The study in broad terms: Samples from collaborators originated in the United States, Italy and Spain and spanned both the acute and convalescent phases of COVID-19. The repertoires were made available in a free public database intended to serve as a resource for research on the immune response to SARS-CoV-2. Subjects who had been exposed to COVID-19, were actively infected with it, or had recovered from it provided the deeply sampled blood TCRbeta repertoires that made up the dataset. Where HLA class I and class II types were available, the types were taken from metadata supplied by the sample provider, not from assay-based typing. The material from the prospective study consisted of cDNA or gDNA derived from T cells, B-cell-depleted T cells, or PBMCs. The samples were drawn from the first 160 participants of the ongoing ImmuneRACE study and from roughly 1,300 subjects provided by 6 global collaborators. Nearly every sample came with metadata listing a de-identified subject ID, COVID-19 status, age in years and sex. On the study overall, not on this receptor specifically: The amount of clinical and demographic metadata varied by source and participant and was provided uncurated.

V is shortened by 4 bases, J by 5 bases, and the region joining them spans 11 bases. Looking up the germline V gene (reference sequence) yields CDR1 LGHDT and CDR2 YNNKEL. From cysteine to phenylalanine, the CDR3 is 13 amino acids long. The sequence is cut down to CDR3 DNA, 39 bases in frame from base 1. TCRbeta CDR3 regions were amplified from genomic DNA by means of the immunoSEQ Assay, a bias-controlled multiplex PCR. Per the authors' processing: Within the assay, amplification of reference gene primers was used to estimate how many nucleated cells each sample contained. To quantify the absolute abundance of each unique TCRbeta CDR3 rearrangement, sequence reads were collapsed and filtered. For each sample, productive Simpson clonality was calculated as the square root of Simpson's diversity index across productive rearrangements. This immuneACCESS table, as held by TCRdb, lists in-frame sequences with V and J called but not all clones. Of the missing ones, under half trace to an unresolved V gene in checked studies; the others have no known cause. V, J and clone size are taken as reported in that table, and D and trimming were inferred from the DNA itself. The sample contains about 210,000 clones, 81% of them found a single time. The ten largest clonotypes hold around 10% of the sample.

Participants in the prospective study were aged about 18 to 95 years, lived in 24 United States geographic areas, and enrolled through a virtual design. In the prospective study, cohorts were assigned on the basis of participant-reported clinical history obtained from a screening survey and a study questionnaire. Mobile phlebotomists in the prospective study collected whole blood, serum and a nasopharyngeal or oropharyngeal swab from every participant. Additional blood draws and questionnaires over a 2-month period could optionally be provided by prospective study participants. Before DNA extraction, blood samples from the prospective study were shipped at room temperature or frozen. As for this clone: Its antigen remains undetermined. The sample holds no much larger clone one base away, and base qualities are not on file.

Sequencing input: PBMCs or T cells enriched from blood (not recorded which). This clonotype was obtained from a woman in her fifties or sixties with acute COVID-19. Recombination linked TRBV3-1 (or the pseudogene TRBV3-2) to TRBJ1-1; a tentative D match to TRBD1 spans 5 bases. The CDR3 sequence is CASSPGRGTEAFF. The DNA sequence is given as TGTGCCAGCAGCCCAGGGAGGGGAACTGAAGCTTTCTTT.